This TCR beta chain was profiled in a study of T cell clonality in common variable immunodeficiency. Most patients and controls had Caucasian heritage. Sequencing input was equivalent genomic DNA from CVID and controls. Assay used: immunoSEQ multiplex PCR; TCRdb lists only in-frame clones, some missing. The data show fewer than 75,000 clones, with none appearing a single time. Study observations and caveats: Compared with controls, CVID subjects had fewer shared TCRbeta clones.

This clone has a count of ten or more. Antigen unknown. The read comes to an end 3 residues before the CDR3 does, leaving the germline J gene to fill in the end. Trimming at V came to 5 bases and at J to 6 bases, leaving 9 bases not matched to a gene. This CDR3 is 14 amino acids long. From germline, CDR1 is SGHAT and CDR2 FQNNGV. The V call is TRBV11-2, the J call TRBJ2-7, with 8 bases that match TRBD2. The sample was peripheral blood mononuclear cells. This receptor was taken from a person aged 18 to 69 in good health. CDR3 DNA (partial): TGTGCCAGCAGCCTCACCGGGACTAGAGTCGAG. Encoded protein: CASSLTGTRVE. Given in full, the CDR3 is CASSLTGTRVEQYF.